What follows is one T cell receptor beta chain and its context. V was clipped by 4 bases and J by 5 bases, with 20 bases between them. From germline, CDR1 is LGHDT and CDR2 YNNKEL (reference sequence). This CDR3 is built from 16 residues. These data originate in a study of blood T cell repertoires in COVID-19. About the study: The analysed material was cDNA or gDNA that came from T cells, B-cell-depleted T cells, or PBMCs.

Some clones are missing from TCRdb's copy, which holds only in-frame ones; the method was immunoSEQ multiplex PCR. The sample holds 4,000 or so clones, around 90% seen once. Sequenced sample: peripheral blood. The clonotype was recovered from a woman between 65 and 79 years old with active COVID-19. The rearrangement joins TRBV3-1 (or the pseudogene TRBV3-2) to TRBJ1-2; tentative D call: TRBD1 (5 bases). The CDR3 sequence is CASSPRGLPGGYGYTF. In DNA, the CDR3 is TGTGCCAGCAGCCCGCGGGGACTCCCGGGAGGGTATGGCTACACCTTC.